The source of this T cell receptor beta chain is a study of cytomegalovirus exposure and HLA in healthy donors. Background on the study: Membership in the Caucasian-associated ancestry cluster was found for 65% to 85% of approximately 380 genotyped donors.

On this clone itself: No antigen is known for it.

Trimming shortened V by 3 bases and J by 1 base, and 6 bases separated the two germline ends. The CDR3 contains 13 residues. Germline V gene lookup returns CDR1 MNHEY and CDR2 SVGAGI. In the PCR, 60 Vbeta and 13 Jbeta primers were used. Assay: immunoSEQ multiplex PCR; the TCRdb copy retains only in-frame clones and omits some. Of about 130,000 clones in the sample, 76% are singletons; the top ten hold 2.5% to 3.5%. Study observations and caveats: Of the V segments, some could not be distinguished, including TRBV6-2 and TRBV6-3, and were excluded. The authors later linked a missense DCLRE1C variant to TCR beta V- and J-gene trimming.

This sequence originates from a man aged 35-49 years in good health and CMV-seronegative. Sequencing was done on a sample of PBMCs. The J gene is TRBJ1-1, the V gene TRBV6-5; D is unresolved. The CDR3 reads CASSYYKNTEAFF. The DNA of the CDR3 is TGTGCCAGCAGTTATTACAAGAACACTGAAGCTTTCTTT.